This T cell receptor beta chain was retrieved from a study of shared clonotypes between healthy human individuals. Study-wide results and caveats: In general, naive subsets displayed greater estimated richness than memory subsets did.

In regard to this clone: Its antigen remains unidentified.

Here immunoSEQ multiplex PCR was the method, and the copy in TCRdb shows in-frame clones only, minus some. The data show 2 million to 2.5 million clones, approximately 94% seen once. Germline lookup yields CDR1 MNHEY and CDR2 SMNVEV (reference sequence). V lost 5 bases and J lost 0, with 5 bases in between. This CDR3 has 14 residues. The chain combines TRBV27 with TRBJ2-6, with unresolved D. This receptor was identified in a man younger than 35 in good health. The sequencing input was naive CD4+ T cells sorted from blood. Subset denoted: CD45RA+ positively selected. CDR3 DNA sequence: TGTGCCAGCAGTATGAACTCTGGGGCCAACGTCCTGACTTTC. Translation: CASSMNSGANVLTF.